This TCR beta chain emerged from a study of cytomegalovirus exposure and HLA in healthy donors (TCRdb year 2017). General notes on the study: In an earlier analysis of around 540 of the donors, 250 to 350 Gb of sequence data and some 120 million unique TCR beta sequences from roughly 190 million T cells were reported. Rather than drawing on any new phenotypic data, the later analysis identified candidate immune exposures from TCR beta sequences and the way those sequences occurred across donors. In a later analysis, previously published TCR beta repertoires from about 670 donors were re-analyzed and high-resolution HLA genotyping was added so that TCR occurrence patterns could be studied. To predict cytomegalovirus infection status, the study combined high-throughput TCR immunosequencing, statistical association of individual TCRs with disease status, and machine learning. Along with the approximately 700-subject first cohort, a separate validation cohort of some 130 different subjects was used. Every repertoire in the discovery cohort had been generated on one and the same sequencing platform. Among about 360 genotyped donors of the cohort, an average of about 240,000 unique TCR beta nucleotide sequences were sequenced per donor, about a sixth of them non-productive. Of the roughly 420 genotyped donors, 65% to 90% were placed in the genetic ancestry cluster associated with self-reported Caucasian donors. Several DR-DQ haplotypes were treated as single units for association and clustering because of strong linkage in the cohort. The number of donors typed differed by locus, with roughly 629-640 for A, B, C, DRB1 and DQB1, 522 for DQA1, approximately 580 for DPA1, and some 440 for DPB1. An early release covering 500 to 750 HLA-typed donors comprised about 300 gigabases of sequencing data and 65 million to 100 million unique TCR sequences. HLA typing covered class I and class II loci at four-digit resolution. The aim of the study was to test whether cataloging public T cell receptors could identify signatures of past pathogen exposure. Donor age, sex, ethnicity and CMV serostatus were compiled together with the repertoire data. In a later genetic analysis, genome-wide SNP genotypes for about 65% of the roughly 700 donors were used, and that subset was treated as a discovery cohort. An earlier analysis of about 620 of the donors applied high-throughput TCR beta sequencing to assess whether each TCR beta V gene segment acted as functional or pseudogenic. The study profiled the T cell repertoires of approximately 700 subjects by immunosequencing and related them to cytomegalovirus serostatus.

The library was built by means of the immunoSEQ multiplex PCR assay. The multiplex PCR relied on a mix of 60 forward primers for TCR Vbeta segments and 13 reverse primers for TCR Jbeta segments. A multiplex PCR assay on genomic DNA amplified the CDR3 region of rearranged TCR beta genes. Amplified TCR beta libraries were sequenced as 87-base-pair reads on the Illumina HiSeq System. In the source study's methods: A later analysis counted approximately 84 million unique TCR beta chains across the 550 to 800 repertoires, and some 11 million of these chains were shared by at least two donors. To remove PCR and sequencing errors, raw reads were error-corrected and collapsed into unique sequences using a nearest-neighbor algorithm that merged closely related sequences. To assign V, D and J gene segments, CDR3 sequences were aligned to IMGT reference sequences. For a sequence to be retained, a match of at least six nucleotides to both a V gene segment and a J gene segment was required. A rearrangement was called productive if the CDR3 had no stop codons and remained in frame with V and J, and every other rearrangement was called non-productive. CDR3 was defined by IMGT convention, running from the second conserved V-encoded cysteine to the conserved J-encoded phenylalanine. The earlier analysis of about 560 of the donors excluded any sequence lacking an unambiguous match to a single V gene segment. An earlier analysis of 587 of the donors classified V segments as functional when productive rearrangements were above 56.7% and as segregating when the standard deviation between donors was above 5%. To diagnose cytomegalovirus status from the catalog of TCR beta chain sequences, a statistical classification framework was built. A later analysis assigned V and J genes by comparing TCR nucleotide sequences with IMGT/GENE-DB human TR gene sequences. In a later analysis, CDR3 sequences and most-parsimonious VDJ recombination scenarios were assigned using the TCRdist pipeline. A later analysis defined each TCR beta chain by its CDR3 amino acid sequence plus V-gene family, and excluded reads lacking a unique V-gene family. A later analysis removed nearly 600 highly shared, low-generation-probability nucleotide sequences to deal with suspected cross-contamination and a sequencing artifact. In a later analysis, a clonal expansion index was calculated for each public chain from normalized within-repertoire ranks of inferred template counts. A later analysis computed generation probabilities with a VDJ recombination model fitted to out-of-frame rearrangements, and checked the results against IGoR. Hypergeometric tests were used in a later analysis to score TCR-TCR, TCR-HLA and TCR-CMV co-occurrence, with a repertoire-size bias correction applied to the TCR pairs. A later analysis estimated false discovery rates by permuting HLA or CMV assignments 20 times. In a later analysis, co-occurring TCRs were grouped using DBSCAN, and TCRdist sequence similarity was added for clustering within HLA-allele-positive subsets. Repertoires with fewer than 30,000 or more than 120,000 public chains, plus five repertoires with anomalous nucleotide sharing, were excluded from co-occurrence clustering. This immuneACCESS table, as held by TCRdb, lists in-frame sequences with V and J called but not all clones. Of the missing ones, under half trace to an unresolved V gene in checked studies; the others have no known cause. V and J calls and clone size are those listed in that table; D and trimming were worked out from the DNA. The sample has approximately 110,000 clones on record, about 80% of them singletons. The top ten constitute roughly 4.9% of the sample.

What the study reported, not specific to this receptor: Because HLA typing was missing for some donors at each locus, association tests included only the typed subset. The earlier analysis of about 600 of the donors excluded roughly 16 rarely observed V segments, including chromosome 9 orphons, because counts were too low. In a later analysis, several top co-occurrence clusters were reported to appear linked to parvovirus B19, influenza, CMV and Epstein-Barr virus. Some IMGT-functional V segments, including TRBV6-2 and TRBV6-3, could not be told apart with the 87-base-pair reads, so those segments were excluded. Roughly uniform sequencing depth across donors was assumed in presence/absence analyses, although this assumption may not hold. According to a later analysis, TCR association rates differed among HLA loci, with DRB1 alleles showing the most associated TCRs and HLA-C alleles showing the fewest. A later analysis found that most CMV-associated TCR beta chains appeared HLA-restricted, with HLA associations seemingly driven largely by CMV exposure. A later analysis found that HLA-associated TCR beta chains were more clonally expanded and had lower generation probabilities than equally common non-associated chains. A group of highly shared sequence variants was considered likely to be a technical artifact of the sequencing pipeline. In this cohort, only TCR beta chains were sequenced, and detectable features were limited by the absence of alpha or paired-chain data. A further reported finding was that TCR beta sequences accurately predicted the HLA-A and HLA-B alleles for most subjects in the first cohort. In vitro tests confirmed that three of the cytomegalovirus-associated TCR beta chains recognize cytomegalovirus antigens. In a later analysis, some 18,000 TCR beta sequences were associated with specific HLA alleles at a false discovery rate of 0.05. In an earlier analysis of about 600 of the donors, most TCR beta V segments appeared in productive rearrangements about 87% or about 30% of the time, broadly matching IMGT annotations. Most TCR sequences were seen in very few donors, while some public TCRs were found in many individuals. A total of roughly 160 TCR beta chains were listed by the study as associated with cytomegalovirus. When HLA alleles, especially DR and DQ, strongly co-occurred, TCR associations were difficult to assign to individual alleles. The only immune exposure information available for the cohort was CMV serostatus. In a later genetic analysis, fewer N-insertions in productive TCRs were reported among donors in an Asian-associated ancestry cluster than the roughly 670-donor mean. Correlated functional status among segregating V segments might reflect linkage disequilibrium, but an unknown experimental factor could not be ruled out. It was suggested by the authors that the approach could potentially be generalized to other disease states and immunological phenotypes. In both the original and validation cohorts, the classifier was reported to diagnose cytomegalovirus status with high specificity and sensitivity. An association between a missense DCLRE1C variant and V-gene and J-gene trimming of TCR beta chains was found in a later genetic analysis and replicated in an independent cohort.

In total, approximately 690 healthy bone marrow donors made up the cohort. At the time of sampling, every cohort member was nominally healthy, though immune exposures that went unrecorded were likely present. The donor tested CMV seropositive and was one of the 289 seropositive cohort members. Every donor gave a peripheral blood sample, and the peripheral blood mononuclear cells from that sample were used for TCR beta sequencing. The Qiagen DNeasy Blood Extraction Kit was used to extract genomic DNA from the blood cell samples. V is cut by 2 bases and J by 4 bases, and the space between the germline ends is 8 bases. According to the germline V gene, CDR1 reads SGHVS and CDR2 reads FNYEAQ. Measured from the cysteine to the phenylalanine, the CDR3 is 13 residues long. Solely the CDR3 DNA is kept, with 39 bases framed from the first base. A note on this clone: Its recognized antigen is unknown. No base quality information exists; no much larger clone differs at one position.

Sequencing was done on a sample of PBMCs. The V and J genes are TRBV7-6 and TRBJ1-2, with no reliable assignment of the D segment. This TCR came from a female donor in good health and CMV-seropositive. The CDR3 in this case is CASSLSPGYGYTF. The base sequence is TGTGCCAGCAGCTTATCCCCCGGCTATGGCTACACCTTC.